This T cell receptor (beta chain) derives from a study of blood T cell repertoires in COVID-19. Study overall: Samples of COVID-19 (acute and convalescent) were obtained from the United States, Italy and Spain. T cells, B-cell-depleted T cells, or PBMCs provided the cDNA or gDNA that served as material.

This CDR3 comprises 13 residues. Germline assignment: CDR1 MGHRA and CDR2 YSYEKL. V was pared by 0 bases and J by 7 bases, with 9 bases between. As processed by the authors: Reference gene primer amplification yielded estimated nucleated cell counts. TCRdb's table, derived via immunoSEQ multiplex PCR, lists solely in-frame clones and lacks some. From that table come the V and J calls and clone size; the DNA was used to work out D and trimming. Of around 69,000 clones listed, just over 85% were seen once; the top ten hold 6.9%. The chain combines TRBV4-1 with TRBJ1-2; D is uncertain. The sequence came from a man aged 50 to 60 with active COVID-19. The material sequenced was peripheral blood. The CDR3 spells CASSQDGVFGYTF. CDR3 coding DNA: TGCGCCAGCAGCCAAGATGGAGTATTTGGCTACACCTTC.